The 23 T cell receptor beta chains reported below all come from one sample, sequenced in a study of T cells in Graves' hyperthyroidism and ophthalmopathy. Amplified TCR beta CDR3 regions derived from RNA transcripts. With the HTBI primer set, the TCR CDR3 went through a first round of RT-PCR. Using its own MiXCR run on the multiplex PCR reads, TCRdb lists one record per CDR3 protein. The sample gives about 320,000 distinct CDR3 sequences, over 15% of which show up once; approximately 33% is in the top ten. Material for sequencing was blood. All receptors derive from a man aged 25-45 years with Graves' hyperthyroidism.

This clonotype came up a few times. The J gene is TRBJ1-1, the V gene TRBV29-1; 7 bases map to TRBD1. This CDR3 spans 13 amino acids. Per the germline V gene, CDR1 is SQVTM and CDR2 is ANQGSEA. V shed 7 bases, J shed 0 bases, and the junction held 5 bases outside the gene matches. The DNA for the CDR3 is TGCAGCGCTACGGGACAGTTGAACACTGAAGCTTTCTTT. Protein: CSATGQLNTEAFF. The whole variable domain, filled in from reference TRBV29-1 and TRBJ1-1, reads SAVISQKPSRDICQRGTSLTIQCQVDSQVTMMFWYRQQPGQSLTLIATANQGSEATYESGFVIDKFPISRPNLTFSTLTVSNMSPEDSSIYLCSATGQLNTEAFFGQGTRLTVV.

This clonotype has ten or more counts. The chain is built from TRBV11-3 and TRBJ2-7; D uncertain. The V end lost 5 bases, the J end lost 2 bases, and 28 bases lay between the germline ends. The CDR3 spans 19 residues. Germline CDR1 reads SGHNT; CDR2 reads YENEEA. The chain's CDR3 is CASSHPSKGVVIETYEQYF. The CDR3 DNA reads TGTGCCAGCAGCCACCCCTCAAAAGGAGTAGTAATCGAGACCTACGAGCAGTACTTC. The full variable domain, its missing parts supplied by reference TRBV11-3 and TRBJ2-7, is EAGVVQSPRYKIIEKKQPVAFWCNPISGHNTLYWYLQNLGQGPELLIRYENEEAVDDSQLPKDRFSAERLKGVDSTLKIQPAELGDSAVYLCASSHPSKGVVIETYEQYFGPGTRLTVT.

In DNA, the CDR3 is TGCGCCAGCAGCGTGAGACTAGCGGGGGTTTACAATGAGCAGTTCTTC. It yields the protein CASSVRLAGVYNEQFF. The chain uses TRBV4-1 and TRBJ2-1; 12 bases align to TRBD2. The trim removed 5 bases at V and 4 bases at J, leaving 6 bases unmatched. CDR1 is MGHRA and CDR2 is YSYEKL in the germline V gene. There are 16 residues in the CDR3.

The J gene is TRBJ2-3, the V gene TRBV24-1, with D possibly TRBD2 on 5 matching bases. This CDR3 is 14 amino acids long. Trimming took off 4 bases at V and 1 base at J, with 8 bases between the two ends. Per germline, CDR1 KGHDR and CDR2 SFDVKD. This chain's CDR3 is CATSDSGRTDTQYF. CDR3 coding DNA: TGTGCCACCAGTGACAGCGGCCGCACAGATACGCAGTATTTT.

Of note for this clonotype: Being one base from a much bigger clone, this may be a read error. The DNA of the CDR3 is TGTGCCAGCAGCCAAGAAGTGACACTTGACTATGGCTACACCTTC. It encodes CASSQEVTLDYGYTF. The V call is TRBV4-2, the J call TRBJ1-2; D remains unclear. The V end was cut by 0 bases, the J end by 3 bases, with 11 bases between. CDR3 length: 15 amino acids. Germline V gene sequence: CDR1 LGHNA, CDR2 YNFKEQ.

The chain links TRBV7-9 to TRBJ1-1, with TRBD1 matching 9 bases. J was trimmed by 5 bases and V by 3 bases; bases with no gene match: 7. Germline CDR1 reads SEHNR; CDR2 reads FQNEAQ (reference sequence). The CDR3 is made up of 15 amino acids. This chain's CDR3 is CASSLDRGYNTEAFF. CDR3 nucleotides: TGTGCCAGCAGCTTGGACAGGGGATATAATACTGAAGCTTTCTTT.

This clonotype has a count of ten or more. V is TRBV7-9 and J is TRBJ1-4; the D is unclear. V shed 1 base and J shed 6 bases, with 9 bases lying between them. Germline CDR1 reads SEHNR; CDR2 reads FQNEAQ (reference sequence). This CDR3 region has 14 residues. CDR3 sequence (DNA): TGTGCCAGCAGCTTAGTAGGTACCGATGAAAAACTGTTTTTT. Translated, it gives CASSLVGTDEKLFF.

This clonotype was seen a few times. The V and J genes are TRBV7-9 and TRBJ2-7; D is uncertain. Between the trimmed V and J ends, which lost 9 bases and 6 bases, there was a span of 21 bases. The CDR3 runs 14 residues. The germline CDR1 and CDR2 sequences are SEHNR and FQNEAQ (reference sequence). DNA of the CDR3: TGTGCCAGGACCGGTTGCGTGAACCCGGGCGAGCAGTACTTC. The encoded protein is CARTGCVNPGEQYF.

This clonotype was seen repeatedly, ten times or more. V usage is TRBV27 and J usage is TRBJ1-2; D remains ambiguous. The CDR3 sequence is 12 residues long. Germline V lookup: CDR1 MNHEY, CDR2 SMNVEV (reference sequence). V dropped 6 bases and J dropped 3 bases, with 8 bases sitting between them. The CDR3 region is CASRGSYYGYTF. The CDR3 DNA follows: TGTGCCAGCAGAGGGTCTTACTATGGCTACACCTTC.

This clonotype was seen many times. The chain carries TRBV11-3 and TRBJ2-3, with TRBD1 matching 7 bases. Trimming at V came to 5 bases and at J to 5 bases, leaving 4 bases not matched to a gene. The CDR3 sequence is 13 residues long. Germline-derived CDR1 and CDR2 are SGHNT and YENEEA. CDR3 coding DNA: TGTGCCAGCAGCAACAGGGGAGAAGATACGCAGTATTTT. Protein product: CASSNRGEDTQYF.

This clonotype was detected a few times. The chain is built from TRBV6-5 and TRBJ2-2, with D maybe TRBD2 (5 bases). V lost 0 bases to trimming and J lost 0 bases, with 5 bases between them. The CDR3 has 15 amino acids. The V gene's germline CDR1 is MNHEY and CDR2 SVGAGI. CDR3 residues: CASSYSRANTGELFF. DNA of the CDR3: TGTGCCAGCAGTTACTCGAGGGCGAACACCGGGGAGCTGTTTTTT.

This clonotype was seen many times. DNA of the CDR3: TGTGCCAGCTCAGAGAGCGGGAGTTACTCCTACGAGCAGTACTTC. Protein sequence: CASSESGSYSYEQYF. The V and J genes are TRBV18 and TRBJ2-7; TRBD2 matches at 8 bases. The CDR3 is 15 residues long. CDR1 is KGHSH and CDR2 is LQKENI in the germline V gene. J gave up 0 bases and V 5 bases, and 6 bases lay outside the gene matches. Supplemented by reference TRBV18 and TRBJ2-7, the full variable domain reads NAGVMQNPRHLVRRRGQEARLRCSPMKGHSHVYWYRQLPEEGLKFMVYLQKENIIDESGMPKERFSAEFPKEGPSILRIQQVVRGDSAAYFCASSESGSYSYEQYFGPGTRLTVT.

This clonotype has ten or more counts. V gene TRBV3-1 combines with J gene TRBJ2-5; TRBD2 is a possible D gene (5 bases). Germline assignment: CDR1 LGHDT and CDR2 YNNKEL (reference sequence). The CDR3 extends over 14 amino acids. Between the trimmed V and J ends, which lost 5 bases and 2 bases, there was a span of 12 bases. In DNA form, the CDR3 reads TGTGCCAGCAGCGGTTCGACTATTCAAGAGACCCAGTACTTC. Amino acid sequence: CASSGSTIQETQYF.

The chain uses TRBV19 and TRBJ2-7; D ambiguous. The CDR3 contains 10 residues. The V gene's germline CDR1 is LNHDA and CDR2 SQIVND (reference sequence). Trimming removed 9 bases at V and 5 bases at J, with 8 bases between. In nucleotides, the CDR3 is TGTGCCAGCGGAAGCGACGAGCAGTACTTC. It specifies CASGSDEQYF.

A few counts support this clonotype. A clone one base away is much larger, so this may be a read error. This chain links TRBV7-2 with TRBJ2-3, with 7 nucleotides matching TRBD2. Trimming cost V 4 bases and J 8 bases; bases outside gene matches: 12. Germline loops: CDR1 SGHTA, CDR2 FQGNSA. This CDR3 region has 15 residues. The CDR3 loop is CASSSSSGWGGTQYF. CDR3 nucleotide sequence: TGTGCCAGCAGCTCCTCTAGCGGATGGGGGGGTACGCAGTATTTT.

This clonotype came up many times. Written as DNA, the CDR3 is TGTGCCAGCAACGACCGCCCAGATAGCACAGATACGCAGTATTTT. It is translated as CASNDRPDSTDTQYF. This rearrangement joins TRBV28 to TRBJ2-3, with D uncertain. Germline V gives CDR1 MDHEN, CDR2 SYDVKM. Trimming took off 7 bases at V and 0 bases at J, with 14 bases between the two ends. This CDR3 is built from 15 residues.

This clonotype was observed a handful of times. V and J are TRBV7-6 and TRBJ2-5; a weak D match, TRBD2 (5 bases). CDR1 and CDR2 from the germline V gene are SGHVS and FNYEAQ. The CDR3 covers 14 residues. V gave up 1 base and J gave up 7 bases, with 13 bases separating them. CDR3 amino acids: CASSLEGSGWTQYF. CDR3 in DNA: TGTGCCAGCAGCTTAGAAGGGTCGGGGTGGACCCAGTACTTC.

The CDR3, as DNA: TGTGCCAGTACCCCTACTTCAGGGGGCGGGTATGGCTACACCTTC. This codes for CASTPTSGGGYGYTF. J is TRBJ1-2 and V is TRBV19; 8 bases fit TRBD1. Germline V lookup: CDR1 LNHDA, CDR2 SQIVND (reference sequence). The CDR3 runs 15 residues. Trimming took 7 bases from V and 5 from J; bases not matched to a gene: 12.

This clonotype was counted ten times or more. The chain couples TRBV3-1 to TRBJ1-2, with D perhaps matching TRBD1 (6 bases). V lost 1 base and J lost 5, with 14 bases in between. Looked up from germline, CDR1 is LGHDT and CDR2 is YNNKEL (reference sequence). The CDR3 loop spans 15 amino acids. CDR3 sequence: CASSQGGGDFYGYTF. The CDR3 DNA follows: TGTGCCAGCAGCCAAGGAGGGGGGGACTTTTATGGCTACACCTTC.

This clonotype occurred many times. The chain uses TRBV20-1 and TRBJ2-1; the D is unclear. The V end lost 1 base, the J end lost 8 bases, and 21 bases lay between the germline ends. Germline V gene data show CDR1 as DFQATT and CDR2 as SNEGSKA (reference sequence). The CDR3 covers 16 residues. The CDR3 DNA follows: TGCAGTGCTAGAGTTATATCGCGATCGTTGGTCGATGAGCAGTTCTTC. Translated, it gives CSARVISRSLVDEQFF.

This clonotype was picked up many times. The chain is built from TRBV12-3 or TRBV12-4 and TRBJ2-3; 12 bases align to TRBD2. CDR3 length: 16 residues. With V trimmed by 6 bases and J by 2 bases, 6 bases remained unmatched. The CDR3 reads CASSPWTSGNTDTQYF. The CDR3 bases are TGTGCCAGCAGCCCTTGGACTAGCGGGAACACAGATACGCAGTATTTT.

This clonotype was counted between two and nine times. V and J are TRBV30 and TRBJ1-5; D ambiguous. The V end lost 1 base, the J end lost 4 bases, and 5 bases lay between the germline ends. The CDR3 contains 12 residues. Germline V CDR1 and CDR2: GTSNPN, SVGIG (reference sequence). The CDR3 spells CAWSELNQPQHF. Written as DNA, the CDR3 is TGTGCCTGGAGTGAATTGAATCAGCCCCAGCATTTT.

In its sample, this clonotype was seen many times. The V and J genes are TRBV27 and TRBJ2-7; 8 nucleotides align to TRBD1. The J segment lost 5 bases and the V segment lost 4 bases, leaving 4 bases of the junction unmatched. CDR1 and CDR2 (germline): MNHEY, SMNVEV (reference sequence). The CDR3 extends over 13 amino acids. The CDR3 reads CASSSPGGHEQYF. CDR3 coding DNA: TGTGCCAGCAGTTCGCCAGGGGGCCACGAGCAGTACTTC.